Below are 26 T cell receptor beta chains sequenced from a single sample in a study of radiotherapy plus CTLA-4 blockade in lung cancer. Method: immunoSEQ multiplex PCR; TCRdb's copy keeps in-frame clones and lacks some. Found here are 90,000 to 150,000 clones, roughly 74% of them singletons; the top ten hold roughly 5.3%. The specimen was peripheral blood, collected from a patient treated with radiotherapy plus ipilimumab. These TCRs come from a human donor with non-small cell lung cancer who had a partial response to radiotherapy plus ipilimumab.

This chain uses TRBV7-2 with TRBJ2-3; TRBD2 matches 10 bases. CDR1 and CDR2 (germline): SGHTA, FQGNSA. Germline trimming cut 5 bases from V and 0 bases from J; bases unmatched to any gene: 8. The length of the CDR3 is 17 residues. The CDR3 region is CASSLKKTSGSTDTQYF. As DNA, the CDR3 is TGTGCCAGCAGCCTAAAAAAGACTAGCGGGAGCACAGATACGCAGTATTTT.

The genes are TRBV10-3 and TRBJ1-5; 9 bases match TRBD1. From germline, CDR1 is ENHRY and CDR2 SYGVKD. Germline trimming cut 6 bases from V and 3 bases from J; bases unmatched to any gene: 3. The CDR3 spans 14 residues. The CDR3 sequence is CAIRGTGSNQPQHF. CDR3 in DNA: TGTGCCATCAGGGGGACAGGGTCCAATCAGCCCCAGCATTTT.

Of note for this clone: A junction end diverges from the germline sequence, so it may reflect a read error. This chain uses TRBV6-5 with TRBJ1-2; tentative D call: TRBD1 (6 bases). Germline V gives CDR1 MNHEY, CDR2 SVGAGI. This CDR3 contains 12 residues. In DNA, the CDR3 is TGTGCCAGCAGTCGTGACACAGGGAATTACCACTTC. This sequence encodes CASSRDTGNYHF.

The genes are TRBV28 and TRBJ2-7; TRBD2 matches at 11 bases. The junction had 5 bases not matched to a gene; V was cut back by 6 bases and J by 4 bases. Germline V gives CDR1 MDHEN, CDR2 SYDVKM. CDR3 length equals 14 residues. CDR3 nucleotides: TGTGCCAGCAGACTGGGGACTAGCGGTTACGAGCAGTACGTC. This translates into CASRLGTSGYEQYV.

The chain links TRBV30 to TRBJ2-2; 7 nucleotides agree with TRBD1. The CDR3 has 14 amino acids. V was clipped by 3 bases and J by 2 bases; unmatched bases: 3. Germline V gene data show CDR1 as GTSNPN and CDR2 as SVGIG (reference sequence). Here the CDR3 reads CAWRDRINTGELFF. The CDR3, as DNA: TGTGCCTGGAGGGACAGGATCAACACCGGGGAGCTGTTTTTT.

The chain joins TRBV7-2 to TRBJ1-3; 8 bases match TRBD1. After removal of 6 bases from V and 4 bases from J, the junction contained 14 bases not matched to a gene. The CDR3 is 17 residues long. The germline gives CDR1 SGHTA, CDR2 FQGNSA. The CDR3 DNA reads as TGTGCCAGCAGTCCCGGGACAGGCCCTTTTGGGGGAAACACCATATATTTT. Translated, it gives CASSPGTGPFGGNTIYF.

The V and J genes are TRBV2 and TRBJ1-2, with 7 bases lining up with TRBD1. V lost 6 bases, J lost 6 bases, and 7 bases stayed unmatched. The CDR3 is made up of 13 amino acids. The germline V gene has CDR1 SNHLY and CDR2 FYNNEI. CDR3 bases: TGTGCCAGCAGGAGACAGGGCTCGGATGGCTACACCTTC. This translates into CASRRQGSDGYTF.

The chain has TRBV28 and TRBJ1-2; D call uncertain. Germline-derived CDR1 and CDR2 are MDHEN and SYDVKM. The CDR3 is 16 amino acids. V lost 3 bases to trimming and J lost 6 bases, with 20 bases between them. DNA of the CDR3: TGTGCCAGCAGTTTCCCTGCAGGTCGGCATTCGGATGGCTACACCTTC. Translation gives CASSFPAGRHSDGYTF.

In its sample, this clone was seen once. The rearrangement joins TRBV18 to TRBJ1-3, with 8 bases lining up with TRBD1. Germline V gives CDR1 KGHSH, CDR2 LQKENI. V gave up 5 bases and J gave up 8 bases; unmatched junction bases: 2. This CDR3 is 12 amino acids long. The CDR3 DNA reads as TGTGCCAGCTCATCGACAGGGGACACCATATATTTT. It encodes CASSSTGDTIYF.

The chain is built from TRBV30 and TRBJ1-1, with D perhaps matching TRBD1 (5 bases). The length of the CDR3 is 13 residues. Germline V CDR1 and CDR2: GTSNPN, SVGIG (reference sequence). V was shortened by 4 bases and J by 3 bases, with 12 bases between the two germline ends. This CDR3 reads CAWKTGSYTEAFF. DNA of the CDR3: TGTGCCTGGAAAACAGGATCTTACACTGAAGCTTTCTTT.

The rearrangement uses TRBV5-1 and TRBJ1-3; 7 positions match TRBD1. The V gene end was trimmed by 0 bases and the J gene end by 0 bases; junction bases not matched to a gene: 6. The CDR3 consists of 17 residues. Germline V gene sequence: CDR1 SGHRS, CDR2 YFSETQ. The CDR3 DNA reads TGCGCCAGCAGCTTGGGGACAGGCCACATCTCTGGAAACACCATATATTTT. Translating gives CASSLGTGHISGNTIYF.

This rearrangement joins TRBV9 to TRBJ2-7; 12 nucleotides line up with TRBD2. The CDR3 extends over 15 amino acids. Germline V gives CDR1 SGDLS, CDR2 YYNGEE. After removal of 4 bases from V and 5 bases from J, the junction contained 7 bases not matched to a gene. The chain's CDR3 is CASSPLAGGPHEQYF. The CDR3 DNA reads as TGTGCCAGCAGCCCGCTAGCGGGAGGGCCCCACGAGCAGTACTTC. Looking up the rest from reference TRBV9 and TRBJ2-7 gives the full variable domain: DSGVTQTPKHLITATGQRVTLRCSPRSGDLSVYWYQQSLDQGLQFLIQYYNGEERAKGNILERFSAQQFPDLHSELNLSSLELGDSALYFCASSPLAGGPHEQYFGPGTRLTVT.

The DNA of the CDR3 is TGTGCCAGCAGCCCCACCGAGGCCGGACGGGGGAAACTGTTTTTT. Its translation: CASSPTEAGRGKLFF. The chain is built from TRBV13 and TRBJ1-4, with TRBD1 as a possible D gene (5 bases). Trimming took off 5 bases at V and 11 bases at J, with 21 bases between the two ends. The CDR3 is 15 amino acids. Germline-derived CDR1 and CDR2 are PRHDT and FYEKMQ (reference sequence).

This clone was observed a single time. The rearrangement uses TRBV19 and TRBJ2-7; D is unclear. The CDR3 is made up of 15 amino acids. The V and J ends lost 1 base and 7 bases respectively, with 17 bases between them. From germline, CDR1 is LNHDA and CDR2 SQIVND (reference sequence). In nucleotides, the CDR3 is TGTGCCAGTAGTATAGCATCTCCTATCCCTGAGGAGCAGTACTTC. Protein product: CASSIASPIPEEQYF.

This clone appeared once. The rearrangement uses TRBV30 and TRBJ2-7; 9 bases map to TRBD1. The CDR3 runs to 15 residues. Germline CDR1 reads GTSNPN; CDR2 reads SVGIG (reference sequence). J was trimmed by 2 bases and V by 0 bases; bases with no gene match: 5. CDR3 DNA: TGTGCCTGGAGTGTACACGACAGGGGGGCCTACGAGCAGTACTTC. This translates into CAWSVHDRGAYEQYF.

The rearrangement joins TRBV7-6 to TRBJ2-1; D remains unclear. This CDR3 has 12 residues. Trimming shortened V by 2 bases and J by 8 bases, and 7 bases separated the two germline ends. Germline V gives CDR1 SGHVS, CDR2 FNYEAQ. The CDR3 reads CASSLTAYEQFF. CDR3 bases: TGTGCCAGCAGCTTAACCGCGTATGAGCAGTTCTTC.

This clone appeared a few times. The chain links TRBV4-3 to TRBJ1-4, with TRBD1 identical over 9 bases. Unmatched junction bases numbered 7, after V lost 2 bases and J lost 6 bases. In germline, CDR1 is LGHNA, CDR2 YSLEER. This CDR3 comprises 16 residues. The CDR3 reads CASSQQPGQGDEKLFF. CDR3 sequence (DNA): TGCGCCAGCAGCCAACAACCGGGACAGGGTGATGAAAAACTGTTTTTT.

The chain combines TRBV27 with TRBJ2-2; D is perhaps TRBD1 (5 bases). Trimming shortened V by 0 bases and J by 7 bases, and 18 bases separated the two germline ends. CDR3 size: 17 residues. Germline CDR1 MNHEY, CDR2 SMNVEV (reference sequence). This chain's CDR3 is CASSLSTRQMIRGELFF. CDR3 in DNA: TGTGCCAGCAGTTTATCGACGAGACAGATGATCCGCGGGGAGCTGTTTTTT.

V usage is TRBV7-2 and J usage is TRBJ2-1; D remains unclear. CDR1 and CDR2 (germline): SGHTA, FQGNSA. The CDR3 runs 15 residues. V was trimmed by 4 bases and J by 0 bases, leaving 10 bases between them. For the CDR3, the DNA is TGTGCCAGCAGCTCAGGTCACAGCTCCTACAATGAGCAGTTCTTC. Residues: CASSSGHSSYNEQFF.

This chain links TRBV4-3 with TRBJ1-1; perhaps TRBD1 as D (5 bases). The germline V gene encodes CDR1 LGHNA and CDR2 YSLEER. The V end was cut by 1 base, the J end by 8 bases, with 17 bases between. This CDR3 has 15 amino acids. CDR3 sequence (DNA): TGCGCCAGCAGCCAAGGTGACCAGGGAAGGGTCGAAGCTTTCTTT. As protein: CASSQGDQGRVEAFF.

The chain couples TRBV4-1 to TRBJ2-5; 7 bases are a match to TRBD1. This CDR3 is 17 amino acids long. Germline CDR1 and CDR2: MGHRA and YSYEKL. J lost 1 base, V lost 4 bases, and 12 bases had no gene match. Here the CDR3 DNA reads TGCGCCAGCAGCCGCCAAGGTCGACAGGGCTCCCAAGAGACCCAGTACTTC. Residues: CASSRQGRQGSQETQYF.

The table lists this clone with a few counts. The chain employs TRBV28 and TRBJ2-5, with D maybe TRBD1 (5 bases). The DNA end lines up better with TRBJ2-7; the J call may be wrong. The CDR3 has 14 amino acids. CDR1 and CDR2 from the germline V gene are MDHEN and SYDVKM. CDR3 amino acids: CASSLYRIPYEQYF. CDR3 sequence (DNA): TGTGCCAGCAGTTTATACAGGATCCCCTACGAGCAGTACTTC.

This clone occurred once. The chain combines TRBV5-1 with TRBJ2-3; no clear D gene. The CDR3 has 12 residues. From germline, CDR1 is SGHRS and CDR2 YFSETQ. V was pared by 0 bases and J by 11 bases, with 10 bases between. CDR3 nucleotide sequence: TGCGCCAGCAGCTTGGATCAGATAAGGCAGTATTTT. Translating it yields CASSLDQIRQYF.

The chain is built from TRBV29-1 and TRBJ2-3; 7 nucleotides align to TRBD1. Germline V CDR1 and CDR2: SQVTM, ANQGSEA. J was trimmed by 0 bases and V by 6 bases; bases with no gene match: 6. CDR3 size: 14 residues. This chain's CDR3 is CSVEQGISTDTQYF. The DNA of the CDR3 is TGCAGCGTCGAACAGGGGATAAGCACAGATACGCAGTATTTT.

This clone was picked up one time. This chain uses TRBV18 with TRBJ2-3, with TRBD1 matching 7 bases. Trimming at V came to 5 bases and at J to 2 bases, leaving 7 bases not matched to a gene. Per the germline V gene, CDR1 is KGHSH and CDR2 is LQKENI. This CDR3 has 15 residues. In nucleotides, the CDR3 is TGTGCCAGCTCAGAACAGGGGCTCTACACAGATACGCAGTATTTT. This gives the protein CASSEQGLYTDTQYF.

V usage is TRBV18 and J usage is TRBJ1-2; D might be TRBD1 (6 bases). This CDR3 is 14 amino acids long. Germline CDR1 is KGHSH and CDR2 is LQKENI. V was trimmed by 4 bases and J by 3 bases, leaving 12 bases between them. CDR3 protein: CASSRQVVDYGYTF. The CDR3, as DNA: TGTGCCAGCTCACGACAGGTGGTGGACTATGGCTACACCTTC.